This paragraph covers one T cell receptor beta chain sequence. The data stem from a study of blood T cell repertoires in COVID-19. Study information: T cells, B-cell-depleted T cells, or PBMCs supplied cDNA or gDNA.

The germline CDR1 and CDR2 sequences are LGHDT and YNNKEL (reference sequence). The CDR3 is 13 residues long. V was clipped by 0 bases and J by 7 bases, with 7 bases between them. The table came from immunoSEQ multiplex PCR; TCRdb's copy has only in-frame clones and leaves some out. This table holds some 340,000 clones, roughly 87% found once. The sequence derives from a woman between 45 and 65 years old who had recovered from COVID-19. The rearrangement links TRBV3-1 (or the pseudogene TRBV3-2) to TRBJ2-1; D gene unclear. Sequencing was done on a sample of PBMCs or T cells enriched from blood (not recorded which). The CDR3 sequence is CASSQDLSNEQFF. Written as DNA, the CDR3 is TGTGCCAGCAGCCAAGATCTGAGTAATGAGCAGTTCTTC.